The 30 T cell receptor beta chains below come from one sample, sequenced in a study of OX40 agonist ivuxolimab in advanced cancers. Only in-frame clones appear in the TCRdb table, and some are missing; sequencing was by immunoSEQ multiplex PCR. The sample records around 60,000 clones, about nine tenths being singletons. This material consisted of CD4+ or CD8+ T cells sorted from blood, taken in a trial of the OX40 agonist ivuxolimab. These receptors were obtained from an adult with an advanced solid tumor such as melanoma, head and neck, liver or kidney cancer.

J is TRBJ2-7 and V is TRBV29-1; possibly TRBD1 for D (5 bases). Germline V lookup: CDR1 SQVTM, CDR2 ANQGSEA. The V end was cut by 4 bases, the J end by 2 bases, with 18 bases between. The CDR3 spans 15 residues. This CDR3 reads CSVASYQTETYEQYF. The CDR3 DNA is TGCAGCGTTGCTTCCTATCAGACAGAAACCTACGAGCAGTACTTC.

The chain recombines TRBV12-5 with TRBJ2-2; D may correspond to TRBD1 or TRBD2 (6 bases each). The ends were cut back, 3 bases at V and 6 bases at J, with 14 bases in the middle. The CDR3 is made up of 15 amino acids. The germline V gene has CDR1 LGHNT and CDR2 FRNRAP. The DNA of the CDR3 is TGTGCTAGTGGTTTCCCCGGGGGCACCCCCGGGGAGCTGTTTTTT. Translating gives CASGFPGGTPGELFF.

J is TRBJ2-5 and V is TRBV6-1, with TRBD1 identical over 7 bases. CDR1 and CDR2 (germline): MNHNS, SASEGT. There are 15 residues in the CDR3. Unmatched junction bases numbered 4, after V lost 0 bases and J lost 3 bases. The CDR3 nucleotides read TGTGCCAGCAGTGAAGCCGGGACAGCAAAAGAGACCCAGTACTTC. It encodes CASSEAGTAKETQYF.

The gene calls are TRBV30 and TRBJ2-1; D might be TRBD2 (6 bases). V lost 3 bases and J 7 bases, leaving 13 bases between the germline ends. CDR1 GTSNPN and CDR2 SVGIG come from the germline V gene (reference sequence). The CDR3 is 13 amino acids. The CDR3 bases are TGTGCCTGGAGAGGGACTGCCTGGAATGAGCAGTTCTTC. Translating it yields CAWRGTAWNEQFF.

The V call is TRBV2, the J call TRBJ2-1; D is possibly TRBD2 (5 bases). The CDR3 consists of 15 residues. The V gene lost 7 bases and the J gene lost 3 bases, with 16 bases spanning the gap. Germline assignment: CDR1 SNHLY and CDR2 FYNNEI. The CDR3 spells CASTSWTPNYNEQFF. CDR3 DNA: TGTGCCAGCACCTCGTGGACTCCAAACTACAATGAGCAGTTCTTC.

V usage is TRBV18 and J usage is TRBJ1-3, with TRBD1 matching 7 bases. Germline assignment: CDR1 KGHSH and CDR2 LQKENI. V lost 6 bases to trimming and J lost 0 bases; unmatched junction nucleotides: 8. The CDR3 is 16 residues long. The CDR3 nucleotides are TGTGCCAGCTCCCGAGGGGACAGCTTCTCTGGAAACACCATATATTTT. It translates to CASSRGDSFSGNTIYF.

This CDR3 reads CASSLVPGGQGEQFF. The CDR3 DNA is TGTGCCAGCAGCTTAGTTCCGGGAGGGCAGGGTGAGCAGTTCTTC. This chain uses TRBV11-2 with TRBJ2-1; TRBD2 agrees at 8 bases. The CDR3 has 15 amino acids. CDR1 is SGHAT, CDR2 FQNNGV, per germline. Trimming took 1 base from V and 9 from J; bases not matched to a gene: 8.

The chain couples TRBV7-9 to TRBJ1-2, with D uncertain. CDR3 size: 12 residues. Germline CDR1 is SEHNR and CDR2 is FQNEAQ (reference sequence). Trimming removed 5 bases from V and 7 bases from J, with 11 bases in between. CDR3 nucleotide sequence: TGTGCCAGCAGCCAAGGAAAAGGTGGCTACACCTTC. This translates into CASSQGKGGYTF. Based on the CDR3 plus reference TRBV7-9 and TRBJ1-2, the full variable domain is DTGVSQNPRHKITKRGQNVTFRCDPISEHNRLYWYRQTLGQGPEFLTYFQNEAQLEKSRLLSDRFSAERPKGSFSTLEIQRTEQGDSAMYLCASSQGKGGYTFGSGTRLTVV.

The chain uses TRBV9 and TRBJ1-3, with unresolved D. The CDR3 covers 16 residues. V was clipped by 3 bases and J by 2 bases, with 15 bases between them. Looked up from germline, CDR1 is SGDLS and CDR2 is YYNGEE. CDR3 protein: CASSAPKAGAGNTIYF. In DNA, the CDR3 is TGTGCCAGCAGCGCTCCCAAGGCAGGCGCTGGAAACACCATATATTTT.

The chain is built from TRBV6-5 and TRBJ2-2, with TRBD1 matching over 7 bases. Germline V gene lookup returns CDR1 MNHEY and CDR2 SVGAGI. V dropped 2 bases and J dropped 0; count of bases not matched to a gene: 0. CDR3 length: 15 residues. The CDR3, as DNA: TGTGCCAGCAGTTACGGGACAGCGAACACCGGGGAGCTGTTTTTT. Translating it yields CASSYGTANTGELFF.

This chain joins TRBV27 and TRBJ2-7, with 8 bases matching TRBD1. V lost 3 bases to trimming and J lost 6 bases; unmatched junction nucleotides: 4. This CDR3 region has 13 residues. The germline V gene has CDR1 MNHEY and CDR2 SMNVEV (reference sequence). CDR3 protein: CASSLAGGFEQYF. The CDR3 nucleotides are TGTGCCAGCAGTTTGGCAGGGGGCTTCGAGCAGTACTTC.

CDR3 DNA sequence: TGCGCCAGCAGCTTGGACCTGATGGGGACCGGGGAGCTGTTTTTT. This codes for CASSLDLMGTGELFF. The gene calls are TRBV5-1 and TRBJ2-2; no firm D call. Trimming took 0 bases from V and 5 from J, leaving 11 bases between them. The CDR3 sequence is 15 residues long. CDR1 is SGHRS and CDR2 is YFSETQ in the germline V gene.

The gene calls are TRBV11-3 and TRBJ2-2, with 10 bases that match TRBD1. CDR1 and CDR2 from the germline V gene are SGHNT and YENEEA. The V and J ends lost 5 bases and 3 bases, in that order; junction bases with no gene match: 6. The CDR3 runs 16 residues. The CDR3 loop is CASSPRDRGDTGELFF. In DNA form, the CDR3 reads TGTGCCAGCAGCCCCCGGGACAGGGGAGACACCGGGGAGCTGTTTTTT.

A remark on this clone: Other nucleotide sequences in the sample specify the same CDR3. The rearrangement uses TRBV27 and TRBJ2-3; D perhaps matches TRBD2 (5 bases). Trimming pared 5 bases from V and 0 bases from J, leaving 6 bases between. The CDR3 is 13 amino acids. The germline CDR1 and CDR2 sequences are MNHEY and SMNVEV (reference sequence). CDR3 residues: CASSLASTDTQYF. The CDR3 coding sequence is TGTGCCAGCAGTCTAGCTAGCACAGATACGCAGTATTTT.

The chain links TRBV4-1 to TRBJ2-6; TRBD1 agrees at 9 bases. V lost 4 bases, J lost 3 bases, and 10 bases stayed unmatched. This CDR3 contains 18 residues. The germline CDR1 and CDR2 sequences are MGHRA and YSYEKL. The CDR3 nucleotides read TGCGCCAGCAGCCGCCCCGGGACAGGGAATAGTGGGGCCAACGTCCTGACTTTC. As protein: CASSRPGTGNSGANVLTF.

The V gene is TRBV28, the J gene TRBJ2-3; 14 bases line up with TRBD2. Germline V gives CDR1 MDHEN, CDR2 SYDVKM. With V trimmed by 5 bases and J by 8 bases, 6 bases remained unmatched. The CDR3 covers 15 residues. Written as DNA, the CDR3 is TGTGCCAGCAGTCTCGGACTAGCGGGAGGTATTACGCAGTATTTT. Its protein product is CASSLGLAGGITQYF.

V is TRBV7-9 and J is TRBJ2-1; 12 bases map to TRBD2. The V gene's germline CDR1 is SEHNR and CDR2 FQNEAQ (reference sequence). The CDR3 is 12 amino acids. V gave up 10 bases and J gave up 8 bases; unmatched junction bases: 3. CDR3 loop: CATRLAGDEQFF. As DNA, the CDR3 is TGTGCCACCCGACTAGCGGGAGATGAGCAGTTCTTC.

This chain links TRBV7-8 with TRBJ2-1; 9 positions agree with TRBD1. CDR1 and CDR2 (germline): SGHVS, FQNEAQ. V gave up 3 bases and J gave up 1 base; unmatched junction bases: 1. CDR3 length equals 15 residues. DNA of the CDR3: TGTGCCAGCAGCTTGGGGACAGGGTCCTACAATGAGCAGTTCTTC. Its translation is CASSLGTGSYNEQFF.

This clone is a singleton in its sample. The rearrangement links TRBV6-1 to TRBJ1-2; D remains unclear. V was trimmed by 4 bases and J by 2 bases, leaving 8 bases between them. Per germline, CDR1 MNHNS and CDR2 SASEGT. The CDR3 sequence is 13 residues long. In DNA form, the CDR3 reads TGTGCCAGCAGTGCCGACGGAAACTATGGCTACACCTTC. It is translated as CASSADGNYGYTF.

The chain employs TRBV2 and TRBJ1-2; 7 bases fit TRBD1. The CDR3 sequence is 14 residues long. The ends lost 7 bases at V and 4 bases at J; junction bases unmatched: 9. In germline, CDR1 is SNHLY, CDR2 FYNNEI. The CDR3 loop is CASIKADRIYGYTF. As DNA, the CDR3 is TGTGCCAGCATTAAGGCGGACAGGATCTATGGCTACACCTTC.

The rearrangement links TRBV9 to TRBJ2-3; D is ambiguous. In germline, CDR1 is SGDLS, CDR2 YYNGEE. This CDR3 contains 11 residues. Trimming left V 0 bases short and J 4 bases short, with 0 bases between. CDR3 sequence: CASSVADTQYF. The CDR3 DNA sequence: TGTGCCAGCAGCGTAGCAGATACGCAGTATTTT.

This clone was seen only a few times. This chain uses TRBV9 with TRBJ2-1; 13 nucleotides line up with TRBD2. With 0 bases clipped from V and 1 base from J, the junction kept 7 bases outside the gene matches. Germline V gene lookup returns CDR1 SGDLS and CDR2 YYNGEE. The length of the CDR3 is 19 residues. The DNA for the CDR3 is TGTGCCAGCAGCGTAGATGGACTAGCGGGAGTGGAGTCCTACAATGAGCAGTTCTTC. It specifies CASSVDGLAGVESYNEQFF.

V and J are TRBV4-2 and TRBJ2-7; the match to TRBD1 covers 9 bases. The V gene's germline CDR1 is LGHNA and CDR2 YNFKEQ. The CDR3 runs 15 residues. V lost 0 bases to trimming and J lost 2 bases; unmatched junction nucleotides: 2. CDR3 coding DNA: TGTGCCAGCAGCCAAGAGACAGGGGGGCCCTACGAGCAGTACTTC. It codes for CASSQETGGPYEQYF.

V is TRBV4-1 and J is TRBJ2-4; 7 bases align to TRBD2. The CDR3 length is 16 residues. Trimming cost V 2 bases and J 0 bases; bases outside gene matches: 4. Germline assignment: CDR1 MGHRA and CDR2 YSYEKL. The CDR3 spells CASSQTRGGAKNIQYF. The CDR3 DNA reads TGCGCCAGCAGCCAAACGCGCGGGGGAGCCAAAAACATTCAGTACTTC.

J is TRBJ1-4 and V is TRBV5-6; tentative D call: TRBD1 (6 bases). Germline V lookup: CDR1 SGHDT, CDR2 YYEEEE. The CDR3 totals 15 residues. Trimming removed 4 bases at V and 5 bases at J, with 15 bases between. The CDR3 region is CASSIFGTSNEKLFF. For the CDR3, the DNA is TGTGCCAGCAGCATCTTCGGGACATCGAATGAAAAACTGTTTTTT.

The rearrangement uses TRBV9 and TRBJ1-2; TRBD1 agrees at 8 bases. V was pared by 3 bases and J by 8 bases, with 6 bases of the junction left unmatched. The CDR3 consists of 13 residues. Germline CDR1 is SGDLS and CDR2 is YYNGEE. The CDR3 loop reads CASSAPTGDGYTF. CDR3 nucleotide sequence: TGTGCCAGCAGCGCACCGACAGGGGACGGCTACACCTTC.

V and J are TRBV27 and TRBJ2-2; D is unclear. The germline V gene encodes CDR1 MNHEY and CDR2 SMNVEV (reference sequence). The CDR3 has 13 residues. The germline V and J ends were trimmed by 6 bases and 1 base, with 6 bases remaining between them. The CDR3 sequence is CASSPMNTGELFF. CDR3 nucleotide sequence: TGTGCCAGCAGCCCAATGAACACCGGGGAGCTGTTTTTT.

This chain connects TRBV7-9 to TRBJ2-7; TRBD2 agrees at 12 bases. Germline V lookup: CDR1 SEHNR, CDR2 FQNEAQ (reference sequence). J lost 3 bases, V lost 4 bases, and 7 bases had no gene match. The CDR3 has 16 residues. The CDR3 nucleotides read TGTGCCAGCAGCTCGACGCTAGCGGGAGGGGGCTACGAGCAGTACTTC. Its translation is CASSSTLAGGGYEQYF.

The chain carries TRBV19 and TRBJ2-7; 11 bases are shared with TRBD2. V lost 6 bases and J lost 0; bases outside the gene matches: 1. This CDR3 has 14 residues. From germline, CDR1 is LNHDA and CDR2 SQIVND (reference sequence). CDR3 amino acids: CASRGLAASYEQYF. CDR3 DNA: TGTGCCAGTAGGGGACTAGCGGCCTCCTACGAGCAGTACTTC.

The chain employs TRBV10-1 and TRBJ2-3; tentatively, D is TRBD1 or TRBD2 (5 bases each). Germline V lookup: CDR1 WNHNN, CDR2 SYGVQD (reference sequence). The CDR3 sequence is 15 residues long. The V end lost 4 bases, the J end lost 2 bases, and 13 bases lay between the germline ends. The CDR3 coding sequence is TGCGCCAGCAGTGGTTCGGGGCTAGCCACAGATACGCAGTATTTT. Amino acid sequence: CASSGSGLATDTQYF.